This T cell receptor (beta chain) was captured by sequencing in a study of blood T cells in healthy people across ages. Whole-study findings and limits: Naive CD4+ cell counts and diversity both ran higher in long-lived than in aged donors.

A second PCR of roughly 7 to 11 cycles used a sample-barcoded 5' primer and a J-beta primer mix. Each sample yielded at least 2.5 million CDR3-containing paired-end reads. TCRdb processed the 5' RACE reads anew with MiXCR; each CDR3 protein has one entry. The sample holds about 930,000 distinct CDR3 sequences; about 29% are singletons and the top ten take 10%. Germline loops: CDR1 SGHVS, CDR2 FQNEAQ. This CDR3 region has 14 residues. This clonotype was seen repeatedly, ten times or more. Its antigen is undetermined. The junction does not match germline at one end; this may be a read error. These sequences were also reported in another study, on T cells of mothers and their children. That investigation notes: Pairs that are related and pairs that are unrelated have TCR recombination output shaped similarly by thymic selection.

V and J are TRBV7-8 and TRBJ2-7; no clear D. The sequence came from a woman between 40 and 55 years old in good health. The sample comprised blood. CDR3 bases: TGCGCCAGCAGCTTGGCCGGCAGAACCTACGAGCAGTACTTC. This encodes CASSLAGRTYEQYF.